A single sample is the source of the 13 T cell receptor beta chains below, sequenced in a study of siplizumab effects on memory and regulatory T cells. Repertoires were generated with immunoSEQ multiplex PCR, while TCRdb's copy carries only in-frame clones and drops some. The sample lists nearly 85,000 clones; roughly 94% were seen once. Sequenced sample: CD8+ T cells sorted from blood. The receptors derive from a human donor in good health.

The genes are TRBV13 and TRBJ2-7; 8 positions agree with TRBD2. J was trimmed by 6 bases and V by 4 bases; bases with no gene match: 5. This CDR3 has 13 amino acids. Germline loops: CDR1 PRHDT, CDR2 FYEKMQ (reference sequence). CDR3 protein: CASSSGTSPEQYF. The CDR3 region has the DNA TGTGCCAGCAGCTCCGGGACTAGTCCCGAGCAGTACTTC.

The gene calls are TRBV25-1 and TRBJ2-5, with a tentative D call TRBD2 (6 bases). The V end lost 7 bases, the J end lost 2 bases, and 11 bases lay between the germline ends. Germline loops: CDR1 MGHDK, CDR2 SYGVNS. The CDR3 totals 13 residues. The CDR3 nucleotides read TGTGCCAGCAAGGGAGGCGGTCAAGAGACCCAGTACTTC. Translation gives CASKGGGQETQYF. Looking up the rest from reference TRBV25-1 and TRBJ2-5 gives the full variable domain: EADIYQTPRYLVIGTGKKITLECSQTMGHDKMYWYQQDPGMELHLIHYSYGVNSTEKGDLSSESTVSRIRTEHFPLTLESARPSHTSQYLCASKGGGQETQYFGPGTRLLVL.

The J gene is TRBJ2-7, the V gene TRBV5-4, with 10 bases matching TRBD1. Germline CDR1 reads SGHNT; CDR2 reads YYREEE (reference sequence). The CDR3 loop spans 14 amino acids. Trimming took 4 bases from V and 4 from J; bases not matched to a gene: 5. Here the CDR3 reads CASSPGTGAYEQYF. In nucleotides, the CDR3 is TGTGCCAGCAGCCCCGGGACAGGGGCGTACGAGCAGTACTTC. The full variable domain, in which reference TRBV5-4 and TRBJ2-7 provide the parts outside the CDR3, is ETGVTQSPTHLIKTRGQQVTLRCSSQSGHNTVSWYQQALGQGPQFIFQYYREEENGRGNFPPRFSGLQFPNYSSELNVNALELDDSALYLCASSPGTGAYEQYFGPGTRLTVT.

The chain couples TRBV19 to TRBJ2-3, with 8 bases that match TRBD2. Germline V gene lookup returns CDR1 LNHDA and CDR2 SQIVND (reference sequence). J lost 7 bases, V lost 3 bases, and 9 bases had no gene match. CDR3 size: 15 residues. CDR3 residues: CASSITAGGLYTQYF. CDR3 nucleotides: TGTGCCAGTAGTATTACTGCGGGAGGTTTGTATACGCAGTATTTT.

The rearrangement joins TRBV9 to TRBJ2-7, with TRBD2 matching over 7 bases. The V gene end was trimmed by 3 bases and the J gene end by 7 bases; junction bases not matched to a gene: 1. CDR3 length: 11 amino acids. CDR1 and CDR2 from the germline V gene are SGDLS and YYNGEE. The chain's CDR3 is CASSGAGEQYF. In nucleotides, the CDR3 is TGTGCCAGCAGCGGAGCGGGGGAGCAGTACTTC.

The chain is built from TRBV5-1 and TRBJ2-5; 11 positions agree with TRBD2. From germline, CDR1 is SGHRS and CDR2 YFSETQ. CDR3 length: 16 amino acids. Unmatched junction bases numbered 7, after V lost 4 bases and J lost 2 bases. Here the CDR3 DNA reads TGCGCCAGCAGCGCGAGCGGGACTAGCGGACAAGAGACCCAGTACTTC. This codes for CASSASGTSGQETQYF.

V gene TRBV11-3 combines with J gene TRBJ2-1; TRBD2 matches at 13 bases. The CDR3 has 16 residues. J was trimmed by 6 bases and V by 4 bases; bases with no gene match: 6. CDR1 and CDR2 from the germline V gene are SGHNT and YENEEA. The CDR3 sequence is CASSSRTSGRSNEQFF. CDR3 bases: TGTGCCAGCAGCTCGAGGACTAGCGGGAGAAGCAATGAGCAGTTCTTC.

The CDR3 here is CASSESDGSSYNEQFF. In DNA, the CDR3 is TGTGCCAGCAGCGAATCCGACGGGAGCTCCTACAATGAGCAGTTCTTC. This chain joins TRBV21-1 and TRBJ2-1; the D call in the table, TRBD2, was not verified against the DNA. TRBV21-1 is classified as a pseudogene. The CDR3 has 16 residues.

The rearrangement joins TRBV5-6 to TRBJ1-1, with 7 bases aligning to TRBD1. With V trimmed by 5 bases and J by 4 bases, 8 bases remained unmatched. The length of the CDR3 is 14 residues. From germline, CDR1 is SGHDT and CDR2 YYEEEE. The CDR3 reads CASSPPTGVTEAFF. CDR3 in DNA: TGTGCCAGCAGTCCGCCCACAGGGGTCACTGAAGCTTTCTTT.

V and J are TRBV5-4 and TRBJ2-1, with D unclear. From germline, CDR1 is SGHNT and CDR2 YYREEE (reference sequence). CDR3 length: 14 amino acids. Trimming stripped 0 bases from V and 8 bases from J, with 12 bases between. The CDR3 reads CASSLESPLDEQFF. The CDR3 DNA reads as TGTGCCAGCAGCTTGGAAAGTCCGTTGGATGAGCAGTTCTTC.

The V gene is TRBV7-9, the J gene TRBJ1-4, with 8 positions matching TRBD1. From germline, CDR1 is SEHNR and CDR2 FQNEAQ (reference sequence). The CDR3 spans 16 residues. V shed 5 bases, J shed 7 bases, and the junction held 12 bases outside the gene matches. Here the CDR3 DNA reads TGTGCCAGCAGCCCCCCACGACAGGGGCTTCGTGAAAAACTGTTTTTT. Its translation is CASSPPRQGLREKLFF.

The rearrangement links TRBV5-6 to TRBJ1-2; D possibly corresponds to TRBD1 (5 bases). The CDR3 length is 17 residues. Germline V gene sequence: CDR1 SGHDT, CDR2 YYEEEE. With 0 bases removed from V and 3 bases from J, the gap between germline ends came to 18 bases. In nucleotides, the CDR3 is TGTGCCAGCAGCTTGGCCGGGACCTCAGCCCCATACTATGGCTACACCTTC. It translates to CASSLAGTSAPYYGYTF.

The chain joins TRBV7-8 to TRBJ2-3; no clear D. V was shortened by 5 bases and J by 2 bases, with 8 bases between the two germline ends. CDR3 length: 13 amino acids. Per germline, CDR1 SGHVS and CDR2 FQNEAQ. The CDR3 region is CASSGGVTDTQYF. The DNA for the CDR3 is TGTGCCAGCAGCGGTGGTGTCACAGATACGCAGTATTTT.